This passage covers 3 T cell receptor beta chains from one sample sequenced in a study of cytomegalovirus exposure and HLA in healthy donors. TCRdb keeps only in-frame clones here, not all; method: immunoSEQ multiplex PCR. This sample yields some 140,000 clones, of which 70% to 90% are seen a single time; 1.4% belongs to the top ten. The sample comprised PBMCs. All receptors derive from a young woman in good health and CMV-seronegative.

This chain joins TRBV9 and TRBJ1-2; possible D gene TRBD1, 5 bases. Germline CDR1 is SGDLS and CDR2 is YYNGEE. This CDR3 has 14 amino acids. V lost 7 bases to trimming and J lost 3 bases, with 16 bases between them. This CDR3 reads CASGTTGGYYGYTF. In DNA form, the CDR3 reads TGTGCCAGCGGAACTACCGGGGGATACTATGGCTACACCTTC.

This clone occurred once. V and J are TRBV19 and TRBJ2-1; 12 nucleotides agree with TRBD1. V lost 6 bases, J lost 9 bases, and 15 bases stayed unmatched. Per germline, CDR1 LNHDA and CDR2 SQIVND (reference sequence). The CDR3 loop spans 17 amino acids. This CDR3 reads CASSPARDRGRPGEQFF. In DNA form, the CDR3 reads TGTGCCAGTAGCCCCGCTCGGGACAGGGGGCGCCCCGGTGAGCAGTTCTTC.

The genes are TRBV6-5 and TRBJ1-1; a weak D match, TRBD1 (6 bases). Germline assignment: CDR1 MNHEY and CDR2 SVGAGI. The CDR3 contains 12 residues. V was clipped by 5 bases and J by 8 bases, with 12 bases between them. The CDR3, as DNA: TGTGCCAGCAGTCGAGGACAGATGGAAGCTTTCTTT. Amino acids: CASSRGQMEAFF.